These T cell receptor beta chains were read from a single sample in a study of T cell repertoires in cytomegalovirus infection. TCRdb re-analysed the reads in MiXCR, keeping a single row per CDR3 protein. The profile shows approximately 320,000 distinct CDR3 sequences, more than 8% of them singletons. Sequencing was performed on PBMCs. These receptors all come from a human donor in good health (CMV status not recorded). Some clones in this sample may be carry-over from other donors' samples. CDR3s include the opening cysteine and the closing phenylalanine or tryptophan. A D gene is named only where the DNA matches it firmly. Clone size is not always given. Where it is, it says once, few, many or a class for expanded clones.

clone size	J gene	V gene	D gene	CDR3 protein	CDR3 DNA
few	TRBJ1-2	TRBV6-6	-	CASSRGLGAGDGYTF	TGTGCCAGCAGCCGCGGACTTGGAGCCGGCGATGGCTACACCTTC
few	TRBJ2-7	TRBV5-4	TRBD2	CASSYDLGTSLYEQYF	TGTGCCAGCAGCTACGATCTCGGGACTAGCCTCTACGAGCAGTACTTC
many	TRBJ2-5	TRBV7-2	-	CASTQGGGRETQYF	TGTGCCAGCACCCAAGGGGGGGGCCGTGAGACCCAGTACTTC
few	TRBJ1-5	TRBV10-3	TRBD1	CAIGQGTGPQHF	TGTGCCATCGGACAGGGGACGGGGCCCCAGCATTTT
-	TRBJ2-1	TRBV19	TRBD1	CASSITGQGARVGNEQFF	TGTGCCAGTAGTATAACCGGACAGGGGGCGCGAGTTGGGAATGAGCAGTTCTTC
few	TRBJ1-1	TRBV4-2	-	CASSQGIQGNTEAFF	TGTGCCAGCAGCCAAGGGATACAGGGAAACACTGAAGCTTTCTTT
many	TRBJ1-2	TRBV30	-	CACTQGTNYGYTF	TGTGCCTGTACTCAGGGGACTAACTATGGCTACACCTTC
few	TRBJ1-4	TRBV28	-	CASSITGQNFVEEKLFF	TGTGCCAGCAGTATAACGGGACAAAATTTCGTAGAGGAAAAACTGTTTTTT
few	TRBJ1-6	TRBV6-2/TRBV6-3	TRBD1	CASTIGTAYNSPLHF	TGTGCCAGCACTATCGGGACAGCTTATAATTCACCCCTCCACTTT
many	TRBJ2-3	TRBV9	-	CASSVEPFREHFQPDTQYF	TGTGCCAGCAGCGTAGAACCATTCCGGGAACATTTTCAACCAGATACGCAGTATTTT
few	TRBJ2-5	TRBV20-1	-	CSARDRGTLPRYF	TGCAGTGCTAGAGATCGGGGGACTCTTCCCCGGTACTTC
few	TRBJ2-1	TRBV20-1	TRBD2	CSATLVAGGPRDEQFF	TGCAGTGCCACTCTTGTTGCGGGAGGGCCCCGGGATGAGCAGTTCTTC
many	TRBJ2-7	TRBV7-2	-	CASSLAGGGQTYEQYF	TGTGCCAGCAGCTTAGCCGGTGGGGGGCAAACCTACGAGCAGTACTTC
many	TRBJ2-7	TRBV7-2	-	CASSLTQASSYEQYF	TGTGCCAGCAGCTTAACTCAGGCGAGCTCCTACGAGCAGTACTTC
-	TRBJ2-7	TRBV20-1	-	CSAPRDGTYEQYF	TGCAGTGCTCCCCGGGACGGGACCTACGAGCAGTACTTC
many	TRBJ2-3	TRBV7-6	TRBD2	CASSLFSGGGKDTQYF	TGTGCCAGCAGCTTATTCTCGGGGGGGGGAAAAGATACGCAGTATTTT
-	TRBJ2-7	TRBV14	TRBD1	CASSQFGQGRSYEQYF	TGTGCCAGCAGCCAATTCGGACAGGGCCGCTCCTACGAGCAGTACTTC
many	TRBJ2-4	TRBV7-8	-	CASSPLSRVLAKNIQYF	TGTGCCAGCAGCCCCCTATCCCGAGTACTAGCCAAAAACATTCAGTACTTC
many	TRBJ1-2	TRBV4-2	TRBD1	CASSQDHFGSGQGLNGYTF	TGTGCCAGCAGCCAAGATCACTTCGGTAGCGGACAGGGATTGAATGGCTACACCTTC
many	TRBJ2-7	TRBV11-2	TRBD2	CASSLEATSDEQYF	TGTGCCAGCAGCTTAGAAGCGACTAGCGACGAGCAGTACTTC
-	TRBJ1-5	TRBV7-2	-	CASGRSNQPQHF	TGTGCCAGCGGACGGTCCAATCAGCCCCAGCATTTT
many	TRBJ2-3	TRBV7-8	-	CASSFGQHTDTQYF	TGTGCCAGCAGCTTTGGACAGCACACAGATACGCAGTATTTT
many	TRBJ2-2	TRBV28	TRBD1	CASSLLQGGTGELFF	TGTGCCAGCAGTTTACTACAGGGGGGCACCGGGGAGCTGTTTTTT
-	TRBJ2-3	TRBV10-3	TRBD1	CAISGGRGRDTQYF	TGTGCCATCAGTGGGGGCAGGGGGCGAGATACGCAGTATTTT
few	TRBJ2-1	TRBV2	-	CASSETPQRRKNNEQFF	TGTGCCAGCAGTGAAACCCCTCAGCGGAGGAAGAACAATGAGCAGTTCTTC
-	TRBJ1-2	TRBV7-2	-	CASSSLPTVGYGYTF	TGTGCCAGCAGCTCACTTCCGACAGTGGGATATGGCTACACCTTC
many	TRBJ2-7	TRBV7-3	TRBD1	CASSPTTGSYEQYF	TGTGCCAGCAGCCCAACGACAGGGTCTTACGAGCAGTACTTC
-	TRBJ2-2	TRBV6-2/TRBV6-3	-	CASSDGELFF	TGTGCCAGCAGTGACGGGGAGCTGTTTTTT
-	TRBJ2-3	TRBV18	TRBD2	CASSPRAGVADTQYF	TGTGCCAGCTCACCCCGGGCGGGAGTAGCAGATACGCAGTATTTT
many	TRBJ2-7	TRBV2	-	CAGCGAGTGSSEQYF	TGTGCCGGGTGCGGGGCAGGGACGGGATCAAGCGAGCAGTACTTC
many	TRBJ2-1	TRBV7-8	TRBD2	CASSFLGTSGYNEQFF	TGTGCCAGCAGCTTTCTTGGGACTAGCGGCTACAATGAGCAGTTCTTC
-	TRBJ2-7	TRBV28	TRBD1	CASSLTGTGRNQYF	TGTGCCAGCAGTCTTACCGGGACAGGGAGGAATCAGTACTTC
many	TRBJ1-2	TRBV7-9	-	CASSLTGGLNYGYTF	TGTGCCAGCAGCTTAACAGGCGGCCTAAACTATGGCTACACCTTC
-	TRBJ2-3	TRBV11-2	-	CASSSTVTDTQYF	TGTGCCAGCAGCTCCACAGTCACAGATACGCAGTATTTT
few	TRBJ2-2	TRBV19	-	CASSVSGRGTGELFF	TGTGCCAGTAGTGTCTCGGGCAGGGGAACCGGGGAGCTGTTTTTT
-	TRBJ2-3	TRBV18	-	CASSPDNQGPDTQYF	TGTGCCAGCTCTCCAGATAATCAGGGACCAGATACGCAGTATTTT
few	TRBJ2-1	TRBV15	-	CATSRARLPYNEQFF	TGTGCCACCAGCAGAGCTAGACTACCTTACAATGAGCAGTTCTTC
many	TRBJ2-2	TRBV7-9	-	CASSSGNTGELFF	TGTGCCAGCAGCTCGGGGAACACCGGGGAGCTGTTTTTT
few	TRBJ2-1	TRBV9	TRBD2	CASSLTVGGPLMNEQFF	TGTGCCAGCAGCCTAACCGTGGGAGGGCCACTTATGAATGAGCAGTTCTTC
-	TRBJ2-3	TRBV10-1	-	CASSDVGERISTDTQYF	TGCGCCAGCAGTGATGTTGGCGAGCGGATAAGCACAGATACGCAGTATTTT
few	TRBJ1-1	TRBV6-2/TRBV6-3	-	CASHYREGTEAFF	TGTGCCAGCCATTACAGGGAGGGCACTGAAGCTTTCTTT
-	TRBJ1-4	TRBV15	-	CATRQRGGSGFSNEKLFF	TGTGCCACCAGGCAAAGGGGGGGCTCTGGCTTCTCTAATGAAAAACTGTTTTTT
few	TRBJ2-1	TRBV6-4	TRBD2	CASSRTSEDNEQFF	TGTGCCAGCAGTAGGACTAGCGAGGACAATGAGCAGTTCTTC
few	TRBJ2-7	TRBV12-3/TRBV12-4	-	CASTSTGTYEQYF	TGTGCCAGCACCTCGACAGGAACCTACGAGCAGTACTTC
many	TRBJ2-6	TRBV7-2	TRBD1	CASSSGQGTGANVLTF	TGTGCCAGCAGCTCCGGACAGGGTACTGGGGCCAACGTCCTGACTTTC
few	TRBJ2-5	TRBV4-1	-	CASSQDRAGHLQETQYF	TGCGCCAGCAGCCAAGACCGGGCAGGACACCTACAAGAGACCCAGTACTTC
few	TRBJ1-1	TRBV27	-	CASIPRTVMNTEAFF	TGTGCCAGCATTCCCCGGACGGTAATGAACACTGAAGCTTTCTTT
few	TRBJ2-3	TRBV7-2	-	CASSLAWGQAFTSTDTQYF	TGTGCCAGCAGCTTAGCGTGGGGCCAGGCCTTCACTAGCACAGATACGCAGTATTTT
-	TRBJ2-5	TRBV4-3	-	CASSQTPRTEETQYF	TGCGCCAGCAGCCAGACACCTAGGACGGAAGAGACCCAGTACTTC
few	TRBJ2-4	TRBV25-1	-	CASLLRAKNIQYF	TGTGCCAGCCTTCTTAGGGCCAAAAACATTCAGTACTTC